Included here is one T cell receptor (beta chain) sequence, with context. The entry originates in a study of shared clonotypes between healthy human individuals. Clones were read by immunoSEQ multiplex PCR, and TCRdb kept only the in-frame ones, dropping some. The sample lists approximately 2.1 million clones, 90% to 95% occurring once. J was trimmed by 4 bases and V by 6 bases; bases with no gene match: 10. The CDR3 extends over 14 amino acids. Germline-derived CDR1 and CDR2 are SQVTM and ANQGSEA. The origin of this receptor is a man younger than 30 in good health. Some clones in this sample may be carry-over from other donors' samples. Sequencing was performed on naive CD4+ T cells from PBMCs. Subset of the sample: CD45RA+ positively selected. The chain uses TRBV29-1 and TRBJ2-7, with 9 bases identical to TRBD1. CDR3 nucleotides: TGCAGCGTCCTACTACAGGGGGCGCGATACGAGCAGTACTTC. It yields the protein CSVLLQGARYEQYF.